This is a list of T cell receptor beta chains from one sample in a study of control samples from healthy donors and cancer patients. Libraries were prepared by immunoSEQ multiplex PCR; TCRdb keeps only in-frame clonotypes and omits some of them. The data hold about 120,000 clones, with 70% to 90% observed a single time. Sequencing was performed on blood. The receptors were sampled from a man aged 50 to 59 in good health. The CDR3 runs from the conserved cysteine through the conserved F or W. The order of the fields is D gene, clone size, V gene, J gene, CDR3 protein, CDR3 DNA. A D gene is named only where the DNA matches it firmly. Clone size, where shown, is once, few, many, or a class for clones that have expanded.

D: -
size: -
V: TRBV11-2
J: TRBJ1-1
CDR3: CASSQWGVLEAFF
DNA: TGTGCCAGCAGCCAGTGGGGGGTTCTTGAAGCTTTCTTT

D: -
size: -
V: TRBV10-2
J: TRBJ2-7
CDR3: CASSSDGPYEQYF
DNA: TGCGCCAGCAGTTCTGACGGTCCCTACGAGCAGTACTTC

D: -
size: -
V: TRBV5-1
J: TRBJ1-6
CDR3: CASSLEVNSNSPLHF
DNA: TGCGCCAGCAGCTTGGAGGTCAATAGTAATTCACCCCTCCACTTT

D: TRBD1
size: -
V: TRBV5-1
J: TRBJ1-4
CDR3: CASSLAGQPFEKLFF
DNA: TGCGCCAGCAGCTTGGCGGGACAGCCTTTTGAAAAACTGTTTTTT

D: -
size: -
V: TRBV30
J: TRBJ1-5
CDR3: CAWSVRGWQPQHF
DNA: TGTGCCTGGAGTGTGAGGGGATGGCAGCCCCAGCATTTT

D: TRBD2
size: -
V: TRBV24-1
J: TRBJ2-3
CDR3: CATSGTLAGGLIADTQYF
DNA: TGTGCCACCAGTGGCACGCTAGCGGGGGGGCTGATTGCAGATACGCAGTATTTT

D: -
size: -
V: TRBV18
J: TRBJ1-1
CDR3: CASSPRVMNTEAFF
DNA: TGTGCCAGCTCACCGCGGGTTATGAACACTGAAGCTTTCTTT

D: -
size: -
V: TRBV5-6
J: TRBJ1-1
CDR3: CASSLTGTEAFF
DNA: TGTGCCAGCAGCCTAACGGGGACTGAAGCTTTCTTT

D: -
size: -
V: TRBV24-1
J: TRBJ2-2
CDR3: CATEQVGELFF
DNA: TGTGCCACCGAGCAAGTCGGGGAGCTGTTTTTT

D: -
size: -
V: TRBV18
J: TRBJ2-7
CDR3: CASSLLGGRGAYEQYF
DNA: TGTGCCAGCTCCCTCCTCGGTGGAAGGGGGGCTTACGAGCAGTACTTC

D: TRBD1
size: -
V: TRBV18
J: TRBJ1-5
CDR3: CASSWRQGENQPQHF
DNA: TGTGCCAGCTCATGGAGACAGGGTGAGAATCAGCCCCAGCATTTT

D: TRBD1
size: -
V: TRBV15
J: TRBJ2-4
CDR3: CATSTTDRGWIGNIQYF
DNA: TGTGCCACCAGCACCACTGACAGGGGCTGGATCGGAAACATTCAGTACTTC

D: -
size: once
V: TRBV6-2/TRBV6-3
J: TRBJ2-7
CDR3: CASSYVWREQYF
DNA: TGTGCCAGCAGTTACGTTTGGAGGGAGCAGTACTTC

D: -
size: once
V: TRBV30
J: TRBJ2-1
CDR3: CAWRGQGLGGGFF
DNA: TGTGCCTGGAGAGGCCAGGGGTTGGGTGGTGGGTTCTTC

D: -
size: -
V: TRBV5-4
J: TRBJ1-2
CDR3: CASSFGSLYGYTF
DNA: TGTGCCAGCAGCTTTGGCAGCCTCTATGGCTACACCTTC

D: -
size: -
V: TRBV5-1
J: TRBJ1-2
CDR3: CASSLGGDYGYTF
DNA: TGCGCCAGCAGCTTGGGGGGTGACTATGGCTACACCTTC

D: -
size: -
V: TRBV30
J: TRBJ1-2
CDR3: CAWSVHLGDRGGYTF
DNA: TGTGCCTGGAGTGTACATTTAGGGGATCGGGGTGGCTACACCTTC

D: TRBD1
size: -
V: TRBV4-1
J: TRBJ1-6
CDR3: CASSLQTGGRNSPLHF
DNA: TGCGCCAGCAGCCTCCAGACAGGGGGCCGCAATTCACCCCTCCACTTT